What follows is one T cell receptor (beta chain) and its context. This record belongs to a study of blood T cell repertoires in COVID-19. The wider study: Sites in the United States, Italy and Spain provided acute and convalescent COVID-19 samples. The cDNA or gDNA used as material had been derived from T cells, B-cell-depleted T cells, or PBMCs.

CDR1 SEHNR and CDR2 FQNEAQ come from the germline V gene (reference sequence). This CDR3 is built from 15 residues. Trimming took 6 bases from V and 7 from J, leaving 18 bases between them. Authors' processing steps: Amplification of reference gene primers provided the estimated nucleated cell counts. The data were produced by immunoSEQ multiplex PCR, yet TCRdb's version contains in-frame clones alone and is incomplete. V, J and clone size were drawn from that table, and D and trimming were deduced from the DNA. The sample yields approximately 230,000 clones, about four fifths seen once. Sequencing input: peripheral blood. The genes are TRBV7-9 and TRBJ1-4, with D perhaps TRBD1 (5 bases). This receptor was identified in a man of 80 years or more with acute or convalescent COVID-19. The CDR3 bases are TGTGCCAGCAGTGCCCTGGGGGGTGTAGGTGAAAAACTGTTTTTT. Its translation: CASSALGGVGEKLFF.